The 17 T cell receptor beta chains listed next were all sequenced from one sample in a study of blood T cells in healthy people across ages. For the second PCR, which ran for roughly 6 to 12 cycles, a sample-barcoded 5' primer and a J-beta primer mix were used. Using its own MiXCR run on the 5' RACE reads, TCRdb lists one record per CDR3 protein. The sample lists fewer than 900,000 distinct CDR3 sequences, under 40% occurring once. Material: blood. The receptors originated from a man aged 18-30 years in good health.

V usage is TRBV20-1 and J usage is TRBJ1-5; D gene uncertain. With 4 bases removed from V and 4 bases from J, the gap between germline ends came to 17 bases. The CDR3 is 15 residues long. The germline CDR1 and CDR2 sequences are DFQATT and SNEGSKA (reference sequence). The CDR3 is CSANRELGPNQPQHF. The DNA of the CDR3 is TGCAGTGCTAATAGGGAGTTAGGGCCAAATCAGCCCCAGCATTTT.

This clonotype showed up just once. The V and J genes are TRBV20-1 and TRBJ2-6; perhaps TRBD2 as D (5 bases). This CDR3 is 15 amino acids long. V lost 6 bases and J lost 1, with 13 bases in between. Germline CDR1 is DFQATT and CDR2 is SNEGSKA (reference sequence). The CDR3 here is CSASGSGSGANVLTF. CDR3 sequence (DNA): TGCAGTGCATCGGGAAGCGGATCTGGGGCCAACGTCCTGACTTTC.

The chain employs TRBV7-9 and TRBJ1-4, with TRBD1 matching over 7 bases. V lost 3 bases and J lost 7; bases outside the gene matches: 8. The CDR3 is 15 amino acids. Germline CDR1 is SEHNR and CDR2 is FQNEAQ (reference sequence). The CDR3 spells CASSFGGGRGEKLFF. The CDR3 DNA reads as TGTGCCAGCAGCTTCGGAGGGGGCCGCGGTGAAAAACTGTTTTTT.

The V call is TRBV29-1, the J call TRBJ2-3; D not certain. The V gene's germline CDR1 is SQVTM and CDR2 ANQGSEA. V was pared by 0 bases and J by 2 bases, with 9 bases between. The CDR3 sequence is 14 residues long. This CDR3 is CSVEDPLHTDTQYF. DNA of the CDR3: TGCAGCGTTGAAGATCCCCTACACACAGATACGCAGTATTTT.

The chain recombines TRBV12-3 or TRBV12-4 with TRBJ1-5; D remains ambiguous. The V end was cut by 2 bases, the J end by 5 bases, with 10 bases between. CDR3 length equals 14 residues. The DNA of the CDR3 is TGTGCCAGCAGTTTATCGGACTGGGATCAGCCCCAGCATTTT. Amino acid sequence: CASSLSDWDQPQHF.

The chain is built from TRBV7-2 and TRBJ1-2; D is ambiguous. Per the germline V gene, CDR1 is SGHTA and CDR2 is FQGNSA. V dropped 6 bases and J dropped 4 bases, with 18 bases sitting between them. CDR3 length equals 15 residues. The CDR3 DNA reads as TGTGCCAGCAGTTTGGAGGTCGCGGGCTCCTATGGCTACACCTTC. Its protein product is CASSLEVAGSYGYTF.

This chain links TRBV5-1 with TRBJ2-3, with 9 bases matching TRBD2. V shed 5 bases, J shed 8 bases, and the junction held 18 bases outside the gene matches. CDR1 is SGHRS, CDR2 YFSETQ, per germline. CDR3 length: 17 amino acids. The CDR3 region is CASSYQPMQREAGTQYF. CDR3 in DNA: TGCGCCAGCAGTTATCAACCGATGCAGCGGGAGGCAGGTACGCAGTATTTT.

At least ten counts were recorded for this clonotype. For the CDR3, the DNA is TGTGCCAGCAGTTATAGTCTAGCGGGGGGCCTCTCCTACGAGCAGTACTTC. Translation: CASSYSLAGGLSYEQYF. This rearrangement joins TRBV6-5 to TRBJ2-7; 11 bases are a match to TRBD2. The germline gives CDR1 MNHEY, CDR2 SVGAGI. The trim removed 3 bases at V and 0 bases at J, leaving 7 bases unmatched. The CDR3 contains 17 residues.

In this sample, this clonotype turned up a few times. The chain joins TRBV5-1 to TRBJ2-5; D not certain. Germline V CDR1 and CDR2: SGHRS, YFSETQ. CDR3 length equals 16 residues. V was clipped by 0 bases and J by 5 bases, with 17 bases between them. CDR3 amino acids: CASSLVAFSMGETQYF. In DNA form, the CDR3 reads TGCGCCAGCAGCTTGGTGGCATTCTCGATGGGGGAGACCCAGTACTTC.

The gene calls are TRBV28 and TRBJ1-1; D is ambiguous. Germline values: CDR1 MDHEN, CDR2 SYDVKM. The V and J ends lost 3 bases and 0 bases respectively, with 11 bases between them. This CDR3 contains 15 residues. The DNA for the CDR3 is TGTGCCAGCAGTTTCACGGGCGCGGTGAACACTGAAGCTTTCTTT. It codes for CASSFTGAVNTEAFF.

Turning to this clonotype: Germline and junction disagree at one end, which may indicate a read error. This chain uses TRBV5-4 with TRBJ2-2; 13 nucleotides match TRBD2. The CDR3 extends over 18 amino acids. The V gene's germline CDR1 is SGHNT and CDR2 YYREEE (reference sequence). Here the CDR3 reads CASSLSGTSGVNTRELFF. In DNA, the CDR3 is TGTGCCAGCAGCCTGTCCGGGACTAGCGGGGTGAACACCCGGGAGCTGTTTTTT.

This clonotype was counted at least ten times. This chain joins TRBV15 and TRBJ1-2, with 7 bases matching TRBD1. Trimming took 3 bases from V and 1 from J; bases not matched to a gene: 11. CDR3 size: 17 residues. Germline assignment: CDR1 LNHNV and CDR2 YYDKDF (reference sequence). CDR3 bases: TGTGCCACCAGCAGGTCTACCAACAGGGGCTTTAACTATGGCTACACCTTC. It encodes CATSRSTNRGFNYGYTF.

This clonotype was seen many times. The rearrangement joins TRBV10-3 to TRBJ2-1, with D possibly matching TRBD1 (6 bases). This CDR3 has 19 amino acids. CDR1 is ENHRY and CDR2 is SYGVKD in the germline V gene. V gave up 4 bases and J gave up 0 bases, with 22 bases separating them. Written as DNA, the CDR3 is TGTGCCATCAGTGCCGAGACAGGAGACTACCTCAGCTCCTACAATGAGCAGTTCTTC. It codes for CAISAETGDYLSSYNEQFF.

The chain combines TRBV10-3 with TRBJ1-5, with D possibly TRBD1 on 5 matching bases. The germline V gene encodes CDR1 ENHRY and CDR2 SYGVKD. The ends were cut back, 8 bases at V and 0 bases at J, with 23 bases in the middle. The CDR3 is made up of 18 amino acids. For the CDR3, the DNA is TGTGCCATCCCCCCCGGGGTCAGGCGGGGGGATAGCAATCAGCCCCAGCATTTT. It yields the protein CAIPPGVRRGDSNQPQHF.

J is TRBJ1-4 and V is TRBV7-2; the D gene is possibly TRBD1 (6 bases). CDR1 and CDR2 from the germline V gene are SGHTA and FQGNSA. Trimming removed 5 bases from V and 8 bases from J, with 15 bases in between. The CDR3 is 14 amino acids. CDR3 in DNA: TGTGCCAGCAGCCCGGACAGACCGCCAGAAAAACTGTTTTTT. Translation gives CASSPDRPPEKLFF.

In this sample, this clonotype turned up a few times. The V gene is TRBV5-4, the J gene TRBJ2-3; D could derive from TRBD1 or TRBD2 (5 bases each). This CDR3 region has 16 residues. Trimming left V 0 bases short and J 1 base short, with 12 bases between. Germline V gives CDR1 SGHNT, CDR2 YYREEE (reference sequence). DNA of the CDR3: TGTGCCAGCAGCTTGGATGGGGGTTTTGGCACAGATACGCAGTATTTT. Amino acids: CASSLDGGFGTDTQYF.

Remarks on this clonotype: Relative to the germline gene, one junction end is altered; a read error may explain this. The rearrangement uses TRBV7-7 and TRBJ2-5; 7 bases match TRBD2. The CDR3 is 16 residues long. Germline CDR1 SSHAT, CDR2 FNYEAQ (reference sequence). CDR3: CASSLEWLAARETQYF. CDR3 sequence (DNA): TGTGCTAGCAGCTTAGAGTGGCTAGCGGCCCGGGAGACCCAGTACTTC. The variable domain in full, with the rest retrieved from reference TRBV7-7 and TRBJ2-5, is GAGVSQSPRYKVTKRGQDVTLRCDPISSHATLYWYQQALGQGPEFLTYFNYEAQPDKSGLPSDRFSAERPEGSISTLTIQRTEQRDSAMYRCASSLEWLAARETQYFGPGTRLLVL.